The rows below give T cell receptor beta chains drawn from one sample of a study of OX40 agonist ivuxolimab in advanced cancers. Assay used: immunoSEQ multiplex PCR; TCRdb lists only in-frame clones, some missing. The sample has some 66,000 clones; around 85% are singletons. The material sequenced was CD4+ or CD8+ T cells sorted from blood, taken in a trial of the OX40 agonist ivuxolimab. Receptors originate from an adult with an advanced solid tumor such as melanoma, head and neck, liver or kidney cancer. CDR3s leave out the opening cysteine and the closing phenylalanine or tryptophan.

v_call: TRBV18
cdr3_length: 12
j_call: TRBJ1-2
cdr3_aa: ASSPRTGDYGYT

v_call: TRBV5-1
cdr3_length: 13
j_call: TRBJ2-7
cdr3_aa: ASTVVGQGRDEQY

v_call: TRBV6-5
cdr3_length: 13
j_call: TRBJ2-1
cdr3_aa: ASSQGLAVWYEQF

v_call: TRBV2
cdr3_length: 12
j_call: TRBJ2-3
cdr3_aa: ASRDPTGSDTQY

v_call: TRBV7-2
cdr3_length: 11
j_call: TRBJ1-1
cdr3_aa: ASSSPTGAEAF

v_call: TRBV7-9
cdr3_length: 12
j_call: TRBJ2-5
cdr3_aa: ASSKRQGAETQY

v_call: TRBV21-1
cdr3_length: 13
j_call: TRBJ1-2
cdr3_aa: ASSPRSANRDGYT

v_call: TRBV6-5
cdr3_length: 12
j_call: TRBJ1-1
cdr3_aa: ASSYSRTGTEAF

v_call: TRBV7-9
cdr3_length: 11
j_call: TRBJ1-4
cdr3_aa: ASSPGSNEKLF

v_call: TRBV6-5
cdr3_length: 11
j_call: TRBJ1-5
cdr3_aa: ASQPTDNQPQH

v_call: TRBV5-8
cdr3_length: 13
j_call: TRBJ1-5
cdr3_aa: ASSSEGEGNQPQH

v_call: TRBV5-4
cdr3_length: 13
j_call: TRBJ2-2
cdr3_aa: ASSLTSGSTGELF

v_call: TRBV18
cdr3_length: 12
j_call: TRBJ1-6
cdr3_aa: ASSRTGDNSPLH

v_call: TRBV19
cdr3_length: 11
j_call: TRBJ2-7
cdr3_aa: ASGATWSYEQY

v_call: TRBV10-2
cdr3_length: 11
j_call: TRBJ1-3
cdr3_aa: ASRTASQNTIY

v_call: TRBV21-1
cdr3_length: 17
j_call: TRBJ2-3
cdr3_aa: ASSQEPRHSGRATDTQY

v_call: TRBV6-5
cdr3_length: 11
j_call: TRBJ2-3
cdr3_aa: ASSSTREDTQY

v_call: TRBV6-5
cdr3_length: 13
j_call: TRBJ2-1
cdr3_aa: ASSMSGIASNEQF

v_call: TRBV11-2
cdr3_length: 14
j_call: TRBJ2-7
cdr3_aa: ASSLRTSGISYEQY

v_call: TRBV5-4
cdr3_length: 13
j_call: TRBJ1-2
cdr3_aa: ASSRLNSGENGYT

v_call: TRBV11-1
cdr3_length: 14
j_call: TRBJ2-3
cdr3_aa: ASSLGTSGVTDTQY

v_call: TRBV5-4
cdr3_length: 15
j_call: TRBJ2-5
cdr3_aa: ASSFYIRTSSQETQY

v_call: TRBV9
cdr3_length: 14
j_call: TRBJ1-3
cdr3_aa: ASSVEPGRTGNTIY

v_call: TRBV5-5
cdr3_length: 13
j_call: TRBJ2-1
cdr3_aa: ASSRTGDSYNEQF

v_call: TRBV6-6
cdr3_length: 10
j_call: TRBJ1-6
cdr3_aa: ASNSFNSPLH

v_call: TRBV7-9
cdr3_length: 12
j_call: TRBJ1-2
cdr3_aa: ASAPGRTFFGYT

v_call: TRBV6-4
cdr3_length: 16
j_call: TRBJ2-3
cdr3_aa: ASSEGGLAGAHTDTQY

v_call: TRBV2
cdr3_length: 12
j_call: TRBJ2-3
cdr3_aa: ASTPTSRKDTQY

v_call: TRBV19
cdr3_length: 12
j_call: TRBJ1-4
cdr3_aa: ASSPGTGQEKLF

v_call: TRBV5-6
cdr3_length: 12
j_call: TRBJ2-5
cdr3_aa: ASSLGQIQETQY

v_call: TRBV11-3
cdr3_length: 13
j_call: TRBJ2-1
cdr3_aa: ASSPGGAGGDEQF

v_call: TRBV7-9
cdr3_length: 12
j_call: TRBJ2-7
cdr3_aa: ASSLVGQGYEQY

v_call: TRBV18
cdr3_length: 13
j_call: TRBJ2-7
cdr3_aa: ASSPGVTASYEQY

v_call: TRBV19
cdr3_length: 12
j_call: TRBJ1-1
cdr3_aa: ASSTSIWNTEAF

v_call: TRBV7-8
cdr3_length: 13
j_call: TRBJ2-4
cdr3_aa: ASSPAGIAKNIQY

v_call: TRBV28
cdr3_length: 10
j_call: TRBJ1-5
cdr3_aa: ASSASRLPQH

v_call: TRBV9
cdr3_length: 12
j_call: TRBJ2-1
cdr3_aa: ASSVSLGDTEQF

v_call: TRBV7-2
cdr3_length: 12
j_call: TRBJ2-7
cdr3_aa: ASSLEAGPYEQY

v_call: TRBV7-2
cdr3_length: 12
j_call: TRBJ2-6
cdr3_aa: ASSLGSGANVLT

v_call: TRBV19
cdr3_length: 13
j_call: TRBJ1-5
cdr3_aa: ASQGQQGGNQPQH

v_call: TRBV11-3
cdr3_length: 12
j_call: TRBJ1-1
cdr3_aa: ASSLQGRYTEAF

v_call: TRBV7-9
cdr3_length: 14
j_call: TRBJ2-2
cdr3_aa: ASSLASGRDTGELF

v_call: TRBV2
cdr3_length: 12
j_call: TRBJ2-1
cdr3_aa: ASVGSSGLDEQF

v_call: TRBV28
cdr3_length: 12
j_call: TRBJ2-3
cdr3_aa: ASSPGQSTDTQY

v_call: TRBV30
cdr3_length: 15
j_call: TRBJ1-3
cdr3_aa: AWMGKAPPFSGNTIY

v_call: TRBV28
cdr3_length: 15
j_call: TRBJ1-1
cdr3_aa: ASTLGGVASKGTEAF

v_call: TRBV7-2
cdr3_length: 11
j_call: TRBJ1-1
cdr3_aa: ASSSRGGTEAF

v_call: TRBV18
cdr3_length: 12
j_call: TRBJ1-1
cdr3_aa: ASSGGQMNTEAF

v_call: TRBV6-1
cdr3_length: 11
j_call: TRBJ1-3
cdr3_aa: ASSEISGNTIY

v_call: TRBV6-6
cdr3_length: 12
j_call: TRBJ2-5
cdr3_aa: ASSGQGPFETQY

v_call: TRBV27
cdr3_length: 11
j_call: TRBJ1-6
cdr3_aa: ASSLSKNSPLH

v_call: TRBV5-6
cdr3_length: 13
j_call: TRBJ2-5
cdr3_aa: ASSLRQGASETQY

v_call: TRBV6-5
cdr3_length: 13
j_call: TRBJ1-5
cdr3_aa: ASRPRTGSNQPQH

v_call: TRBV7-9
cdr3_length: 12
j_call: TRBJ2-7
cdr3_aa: ASSYKQGWYEQY

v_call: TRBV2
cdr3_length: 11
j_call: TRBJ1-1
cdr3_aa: ASMASPNTEAF

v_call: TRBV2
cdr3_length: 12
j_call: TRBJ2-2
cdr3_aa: ASTRRFNTGELF

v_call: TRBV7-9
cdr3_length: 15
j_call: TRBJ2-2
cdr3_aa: ASSFPPGQGNTGELF

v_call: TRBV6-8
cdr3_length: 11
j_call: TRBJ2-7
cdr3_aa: ASSSGTGMEQY

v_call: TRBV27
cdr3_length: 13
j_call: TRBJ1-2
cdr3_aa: ASSKLALGRHGYT

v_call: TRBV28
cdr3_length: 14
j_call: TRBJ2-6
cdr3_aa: ASRGARASGANVLT